The next 16 T cell receptor beta chains were all read from a single sample in a study of CD8+ T cells in alopecia areata. Noted treatment: oral pan-JAK inhibitor, 5-10 mg twice daily. RNA was isolated and reverse transcribed to cDNA, the sequencing template. Data came from immunoSEQ multiplex PCR; TCRdb stores just in-frame clones and leaves some out. The table includes 85,000 to 110,000 clones, 65% to 90% detected once. Sequenced material: CD8+ T cells sorted from blood, taken at approximately week 31, from a patient treated with tofacitinib. These receptor sequences come from a human donor with alopecia areata.

The chain recombines TRBV9 with TRBJ1-1; no definite D call. Germline V gene data show CDR1 as SGDLS and CDR2 as YYNGEE. The CDR3 runs to 14 residues. V was cut by 0 bases and J by 4 bases, with 10 bases left in between. The CDR3 is CASSVGAGSTEAFF. Here the CDR3 DNA reads TGTGCCAGCAGCGTAGGGGCAGGTTCCACTGAAGCTTTCTTT.

This clone showed up just once. V gene TRBV7-6 combines with J gene TRBJ1-3; no definite D call. Trimming stripped 1 base from V and 2 bases from J, with 9 bases between. The CDR3 is 15 residues long. The germline V gene has CDR1 SGHVS and CDR2 FNYEAQ. The CDR3 is CASSLGPGPGNTIYF. The CDR3 coding sequence is TGTGCCAGCAGCTTAGGCCCGGGTCCTGGAAACACCATATATTTT.

The genes are TRBV6-6 and TRBJ2-1, with no clear D. CDR3 length equals 16 residues. Germline CDR1 MNHNY, CDR2 SVGAGI (reference sequence). V lost 0 bases and J 1 base, leaving 10 bases between the germline ends. The CDR3 loop reads CASSYSVDRSYNEQFF. DNA of the CDR3: TGTGCCAGCAGTTACTCGGTGGACCGGTCCTACAATGAGCAGTTCTTC.

The chain employs TRBV4-1 and TRBJ2-7; a weak D match, TRBD2 (6 bases). This CDR3 spans 18 amino acids. Germline V CDR1 and CDR2: MGHRA, YSYEKL. V was cut by 0 bases and J by 0 bases, with 18 bases left in between. For the CDR3, the DNA is TGCGCCAGCAGCCAAGATTGGATGGGGGAGGTAAGCTCCTACGAGCAGTACTTC. Protein sequence: CASSQDWMGEVSSYEQYF.

This clone was detected only once. This sequence joins TRBV9 and TRBJ1-2; no reliable D call. The CDR3 sequence is 13 residues long. CDR1 is SGDLS and CDR2 is YYNGEE in the germline V gene. V lost 5 bases, J lost 3 bases, and 11 bases lay in between. CDR3 sequence (DNA): TGTGCCAGCAGTGAAGGCTCAGACTATGGCTACACCTTC. It translates to CASSEGSDYGYTF.

The V call is TRBV19, the J call TRBJ1-1; 7 nucleotides agree with TRBD1. The CDR3 contains 15 residues. Germline V gene sequence: CDR1 LNHDA, CDR2 SQIVND (reference sequence). J was trimmed by 1 base and V by 5 bases; bases with no gene match: 7. The CDR3 loop reads CASSPRDSWNTEAFF. In DNA, the CDR3 is TGTGCCAGTAGTCCCCGGGACAGTTGGAACACTGAAGCTTTCTTT.

J is TRBJ2-5 and V is TRBV4-1, with TRBD2 matching over 9 bases. This CDR3 contains 17 residues. Germline trimming cut 4 bases from V and 1 base from J; bases unmatched to any gene: 10. Per germline, CDR1 MGHRA and CDR2 YSYEKL. In nucleotides, the CDR3 is TGCGCCAGCAGCCGCGTGGTGACTAGCGGACTCCAAGAGACCCAGTACTTC. Translated, it gives CASSRVVTSGLQETQYF.

The V gene is TRBV29-1, the J gene TRBJ2-3; 8 nucleotides agree with TRBD2. V shed 6 bases, J shed 5 bases, and the junction held 10 bases outside the gene matches. The germline gives CDR1 SQVTM, CDR2 ANQGSEA. The CDR3 is 14 residues long. This chain's CDR3 is CSVPWVLAVDTQYF. In nucleotides, the CDR3 is TGCAGCGTCCCATGGGTACTAGCGGTAGATACGCAGTATTTT.

To note about this clone: Other nucleotide sequences from this sample produce the same CDR3. The rearrangement joins TRBV19 to TRBJ2-1; weak D call: TRBD2 (5 bases). Germline values: CDR1 LNHDA, CDR2 SQIVND (reference sequence). V gave up 1 base and J gave up 4 bases, with 5 bases separating them. The CDR3 spans 13 residues. As DNA, the CDR3 is TGTGCCAGTAGTATAGGCGGGTACAATGAGCAGTTCTTC. It codes for CASSIGGYNEQFF.

This clone showed up just once. The genes are TRBV7-9 and TRBJ2-7, with 14 bases matching TRBD2. CDR1 is SEHNR, CDR2 FQNEAQ, per germline (reference sequence). The CDR3 has 19 amino acids. The J segment lost 0 bases and the V segment lost 5 bases, leaving 12 bases of the junction unmatched. The CDR3 protein is CASSPAGTSGSTFSYEQYF. The CDR3 region has the DNA TGTGCCAGCAGCCCCGCCGGGACTAGCGGGAGCACATTCTCCTACGAGCAGTACTTC.

The rearrangement links TRBV7-9 to TRBJ2-4, with D tentatively TRBD1 (6 bases). The germline V and J ends were trimmed by 5 bases and 6 bases, with 17 bases remaining between them. CDR1 SEHNR and CDR2 FQNEAQ come from the germline V gene (reference sequence). CDR3 length: 15 residues. This chain's CDR3 is CASSAPSTGLNIQYF. The CDR3 DNA sequence: TGTGCCAGCAGCGCCCCTTCGACAGGTTTAAACATTCAGTACTTC.

This clone has only one observation. CDR3 DNA: TGTGCCAGCAGCTTTGGGGGCCTCCCGTCCCACAATGAGCAGTTCTTC. Encoded protein: CASSFGGLPSHNEQFF. The V gene is TRBV5-4, the J gene TRBJ2-1, with D possibly TRBD1 on 6 matching bases. The CDR3 runs 16 residues. CDR1 and CDR2 from the germline V gene are SGHNT and YYREEE (reference sequence). Trimming took 2 bases from V and 5 from J, leaving 17 bases between them.

The chain combines TRBV19 with TRBJ2-4; no definite D call. CDR3 size: 11 residues. Trimming removed 8 bases from V and 8 bases from J, with 10 bases in between. The V gene's germline CDR1 is LNHDA and CDR2 SQIVND (reference sequence). CDR3 sequence (DNA): TGTGCCAGTCGATATTTCGACATTCAGTACTTC. Protein product: CASRYFDIQYF. Supplemented by reference TRBV19 and TRBJ2-4, the full variable domain reads DGGITQSPKYLFRKEGQNVTLSCEQNLNHDAMYWYRQDPGQGLRLIYYSQIVNDFQKGDIAEGYSVSREKKESFPLTVTSAQKNPTAFYLCASRYFDIQYFGAGTRLSVL.

This clone was found once. This rearrangement joins TRBV11-2 to TRBJ2-1; 9 nucleotides agree with TRBD1. There are 16 residues in the CDR3. Germline CDR1 SGHAT, CDR2 FQNNGV. The V gene end was trimmed by 5 bases and the J gene end by 1 base; junction bases not matched to a gene: 6. CDR3 protein: CASSPRDRVSYNEQFF. CDR3 DNA sequence: TGTGCCAGCAGCCCCCGGGACAGGGTTTCCTACAATGAGCAGTTCTTC.

This chain joins TRBV7-9 and TRBJ2-1; possible D gene TRBD1, 5 bases. V lost 2 bases and J lost 2, with 13 bases in between. Looked up from germline, CDR1 is SEHNR and CDR2 is FQNEAQ (reference sequence). The CDR3 runs to 16 residues. The CDR3 reads CASSLRGREAYNEQFF. CDR3 nucleotides: TGTGCCAGCAGCTTAAGGGGCAGGGAAGCCTACAATGAGCAGTTCTTC.

V and J are TRBV7-9 and TRBJ2-7; D not certain. Germline CDR1 and CDR2: SEHNR and FQNEAQ (reference sequence). V shed 4 bases and J shed 0 bases, with 7 bases lying between them. CDR3 length: 13 amino acids. The CDR3 region is CASSWSASYEQYF. For the CDR3, the DNA is TGTGCCAGCAGCTGGTCAGCCTCCTACGAGCAGTACTTC.